This T cell receptor (beta chain) came from a study of T cell repertoires in cytomegalovirus infection. The CDR3 contains 14 residues. The germline CDR1 and CDR2 sequences are MDHEN and SYDVKM. V was cut by 5 bases and J by 6 bases, with 16 bases left in between. There are many counts of this clonotype. The antigen is unknown. Overall study results and limits: Dominating the ex vivo response were HLA-C-restricted CMV-specific TCR beta clonotypes.

TCRdb re-called the reads with MiXCR, one entry per CDR3 protein. The sample yields 560,000 or so distinct CDR3 sequences, approximately 15% seen once. Sequencing was carried out using CD8+ T cells from PBMCs. V and J are TRBV28 and TRBJ1-2; D unresolved. The TCR originated in a human donor in good health (CMV status not recorded). Some clones in this sample may be carry-over from other donors' samples. The CDR3 protein is CASSPIRVIDGYTF. The CDR3 DNA reads as TGTGCCAGCAGTCCGATTCGGGTAATAGATGGCTACACCTTC.